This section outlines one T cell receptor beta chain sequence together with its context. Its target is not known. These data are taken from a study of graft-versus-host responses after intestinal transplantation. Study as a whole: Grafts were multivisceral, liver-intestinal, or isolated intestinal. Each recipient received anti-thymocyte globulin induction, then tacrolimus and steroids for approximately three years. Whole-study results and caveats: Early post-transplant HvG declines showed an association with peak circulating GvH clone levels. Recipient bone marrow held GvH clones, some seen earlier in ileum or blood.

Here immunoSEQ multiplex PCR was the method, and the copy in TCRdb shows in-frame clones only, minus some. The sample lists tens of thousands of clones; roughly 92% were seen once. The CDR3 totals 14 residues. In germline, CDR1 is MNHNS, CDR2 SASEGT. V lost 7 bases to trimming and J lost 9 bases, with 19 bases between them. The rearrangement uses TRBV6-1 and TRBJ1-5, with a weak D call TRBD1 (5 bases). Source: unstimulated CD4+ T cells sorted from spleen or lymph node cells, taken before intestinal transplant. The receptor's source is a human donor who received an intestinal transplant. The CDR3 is CASISGTSKGPQHF. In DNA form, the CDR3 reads TGTGCCAGCATCTCCGGGACCTCTAAGGGGCCCCAGCATTTT.